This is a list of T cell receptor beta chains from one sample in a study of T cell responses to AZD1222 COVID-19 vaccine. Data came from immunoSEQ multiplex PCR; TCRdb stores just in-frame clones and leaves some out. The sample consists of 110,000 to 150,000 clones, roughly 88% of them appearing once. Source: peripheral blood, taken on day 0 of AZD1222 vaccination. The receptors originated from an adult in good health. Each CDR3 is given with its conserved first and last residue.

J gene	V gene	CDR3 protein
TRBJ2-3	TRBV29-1	CSVQGVLAGGPDTQYF
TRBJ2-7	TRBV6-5	CASKVTGGYEQYF
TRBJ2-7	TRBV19	CASSLGWDTTYEQYF
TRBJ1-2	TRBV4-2	CASSQGAGWKGGYTF
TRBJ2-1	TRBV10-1	CASSGGLAGVAEQFF
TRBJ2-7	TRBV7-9	CASSKHGTSGGDSYEQYF
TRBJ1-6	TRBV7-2	CASSLRVSGPNSPLHF
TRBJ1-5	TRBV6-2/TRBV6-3	CASSPERGQGSNQPQHF
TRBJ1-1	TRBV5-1	CASSLAAANTEAFF
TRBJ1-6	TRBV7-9	CASSPTRGPYSPLHF
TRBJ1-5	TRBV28	CASSLLGGEHQPQHF
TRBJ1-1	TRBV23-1	CASMGGDGVNTEAFF
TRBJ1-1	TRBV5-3	CARSTTTGDKAEAFF
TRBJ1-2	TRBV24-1	CATWGPDRTSYGYTF
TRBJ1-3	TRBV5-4	CASSLGRQGTGNTIYF
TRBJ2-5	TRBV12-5	CASGLIQGGETQYF
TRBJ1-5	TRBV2	CASSDGQYNQPQHF
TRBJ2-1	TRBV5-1	CASSPPLGRELRNEQFF
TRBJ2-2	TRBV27	CASSSSGGVGTGELFF
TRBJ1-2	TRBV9	CASSVEGRGNYGYTF
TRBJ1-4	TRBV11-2	CASSLDSGRGEKLFF
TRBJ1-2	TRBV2	CASRGDRDYGYTF
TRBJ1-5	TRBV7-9	CASSLASGGNGNQPQHF
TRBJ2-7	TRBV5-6	CASSLAGVGRGNEQYF
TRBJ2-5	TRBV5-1	CASSFNRGGEETQYF
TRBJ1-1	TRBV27	CASSRDLTMNTEAFF
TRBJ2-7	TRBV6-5	CASSLRGGLDEQYF
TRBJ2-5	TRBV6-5	CASSYSLEQETQYF
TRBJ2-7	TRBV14	CASSQDIGGTGRGEQYF
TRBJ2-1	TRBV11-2	CASSFPSGGVYNEQFF
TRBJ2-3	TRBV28	CASTLWGGTDTQYF
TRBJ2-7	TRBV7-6	CASSFRDRGDEQYF
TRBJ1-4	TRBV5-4	CASNQAGAGEKLFF